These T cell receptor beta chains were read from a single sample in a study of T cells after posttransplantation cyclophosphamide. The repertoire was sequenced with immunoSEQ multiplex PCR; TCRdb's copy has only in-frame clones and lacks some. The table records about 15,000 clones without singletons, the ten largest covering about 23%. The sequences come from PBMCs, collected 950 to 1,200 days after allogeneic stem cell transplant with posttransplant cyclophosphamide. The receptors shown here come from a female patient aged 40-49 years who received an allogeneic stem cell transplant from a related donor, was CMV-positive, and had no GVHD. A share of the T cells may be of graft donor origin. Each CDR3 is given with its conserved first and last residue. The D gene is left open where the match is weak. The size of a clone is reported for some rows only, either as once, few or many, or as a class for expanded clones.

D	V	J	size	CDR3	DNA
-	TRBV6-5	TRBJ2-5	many	CASSLGHWETQYF	TGTGCCAGCAGTTTGGGACACTGGGAGACCCAGTACTTC
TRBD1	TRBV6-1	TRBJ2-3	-	CASSRGQGAGDTQYF	TGTGCCAGCAGTAGAGGACAGGGGGCTGGAGATACGCAGTATTTT
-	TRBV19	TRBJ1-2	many	CASSPLLDRHNYGYTF	TGTGCCAGTAGTCCCCTTTTGGACAGACACAACTATGGCTACACCTTC
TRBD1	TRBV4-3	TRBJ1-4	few	CASSQGLRDGTGGAALEKLFF	TGCGCCAGCAGCCAAGGATTAAGGGACGGGACAGGGGGCGCGGCATTAGAAAAACTGTTTTTT
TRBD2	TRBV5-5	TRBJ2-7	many	CASSEGTSGDPYEQYF	TGTGCCAGCAGCGAGGGGACTAGCGGGGACCCCTACGAGCAGTACTTC
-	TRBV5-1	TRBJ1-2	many	CASSLGFRATNYGYTF	TGCGCCAGCAGCTTGGGTTTCAGGGCCACTAACTATGGCTACACCTTC
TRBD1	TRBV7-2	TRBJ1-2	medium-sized	CASGTDYGYTF	TGTGCCAGCGGGACAGACTATGGCTACACCTTC
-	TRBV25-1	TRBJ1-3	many	CASSETGISGNTIYF	TGTGCCAGCAGTGAAACAGGCATATCTGGAAACACCATATATTTT
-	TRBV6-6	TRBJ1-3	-	CASRRGRPGNTIYF	TGTGCCAGCAGGCGGGGGAGGCCTGGAAACACCATATATTTT
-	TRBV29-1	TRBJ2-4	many	CSVSGHLSKNIQYF	TGCAGCGTTTCGGGACACCTTTCCAAAAACATTCAGTACTTC
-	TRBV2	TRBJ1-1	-	CASSDEGEDTEAFF	TGTGCCAGCAGTGATGAAGGGGAGGACACTGAAGCTTTCTTT
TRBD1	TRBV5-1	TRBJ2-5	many	CASSLERGLNWGETQYF	TGCGCCAGCAGCTTGGAGAGGGGGCTAAATTGGGGGGAGACCCAGTACTTC
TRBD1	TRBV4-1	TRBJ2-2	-	CASRGQGKNGELFF	TGCGCCAGCAGGGGACAGGGGAAAAACGGGGAGCTGTTTTTT
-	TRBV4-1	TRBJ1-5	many	CASSQDGGVGNQPQHF	TGCGCCAGCAGCCAAGACGGTGGAGTTGGAAATCAGCCCCAGCATTTT
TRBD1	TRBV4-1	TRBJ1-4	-	CASSQDTGTVEKLFF	TGCGCCAGCAGCCAAGATACCGGGACAGTTGAAAAACTGTTTTTT
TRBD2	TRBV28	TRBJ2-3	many	CASSYRGGAYVNTQYF	TGTGCCAGCAGTTACCGCGGGGGGGCTTATGTAAATACGCAGTATTTT
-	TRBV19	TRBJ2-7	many	CASSIRPAYEQYF	TGTGCCAGTAGTATACGTCCAGCCTACGAGCAGTACTTC
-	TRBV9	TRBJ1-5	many	CASSTLTDFSNQPQHF	TGTGCCAGCAGCACCTTGACTGACTTTAGCAATCAGCCCCAGCATTTT
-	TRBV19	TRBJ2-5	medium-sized	CASSAKRAGTQYF	TGTGCCAGTAGTGCTAAAAGGGCGGGTACCCAGTACTTC
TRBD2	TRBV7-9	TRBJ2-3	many	CASSFTSGGASTDTQYF	TGTGCCAGCAGCTTCACTAGCGGGGGCGCTAGCACAGATACGCAGTATTTT
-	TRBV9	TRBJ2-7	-	CASSVDSDAGVRYEQYF	TGTGCCAGCAGCGTAGATTCCGATGCAGGGGTAAGATACGAGCAGTACTTC